This TCR beta chain was recorded in a study of T cell responses to AZD1222 COVID-19 vaccine. Study-wide background: Second doses that came at about 4 or about 12 weeks were put together.

TCRdb's table, derived via immunoSEQ multiplex PCR, lists solely in-frame clones and lacks some. The sample shows over 100,000 clones, roughly 80% of them seen only once. General study results and limits: The donors showed a predominance of white British ancestry and of females, with possible underestimation of clonal diversity. Nearly half of spike-specific TCRs reportedly target unmutated variant regions.

There are 14 residues in the CDR3. Trimming removed 5 bases from V and 7 bases from J, with 14 bases in between. Germline V gene data show CDR1 as LNHNV and CDR2 as YYDKDF (reference sequence). About this clone: Its antigen is not identified.

The sample in question was peripheral blood, obtained on day 0 of AZD1222 vaccination. This chain uses TRBV15 with TRBJ1-4, with D perhaps matching TRBD1 (5 bases). The clonotype comes from an adult in good health. CDR3 nucleotide sequence: TGTGCCACCAGCCCGGGGGACTACCTTGAAAAACTGTTTTTT. Protein sequence: CATSPGDYLEKLFF.